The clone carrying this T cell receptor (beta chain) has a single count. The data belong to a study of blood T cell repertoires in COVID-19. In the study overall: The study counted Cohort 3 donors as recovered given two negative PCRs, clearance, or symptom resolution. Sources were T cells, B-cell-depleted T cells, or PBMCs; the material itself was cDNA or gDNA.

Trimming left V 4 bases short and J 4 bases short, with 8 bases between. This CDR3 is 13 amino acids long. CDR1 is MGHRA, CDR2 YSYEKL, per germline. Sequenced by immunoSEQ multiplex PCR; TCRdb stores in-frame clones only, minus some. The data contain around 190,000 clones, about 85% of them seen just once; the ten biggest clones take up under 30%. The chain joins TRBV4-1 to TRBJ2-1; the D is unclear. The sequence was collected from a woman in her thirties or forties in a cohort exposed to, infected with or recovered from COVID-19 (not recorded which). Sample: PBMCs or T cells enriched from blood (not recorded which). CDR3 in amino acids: CASSLPGYNEQFF. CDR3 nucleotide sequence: TGCGCCAGCAGCCTTCCCGGTTACAATGAGCAGTTCTTC.